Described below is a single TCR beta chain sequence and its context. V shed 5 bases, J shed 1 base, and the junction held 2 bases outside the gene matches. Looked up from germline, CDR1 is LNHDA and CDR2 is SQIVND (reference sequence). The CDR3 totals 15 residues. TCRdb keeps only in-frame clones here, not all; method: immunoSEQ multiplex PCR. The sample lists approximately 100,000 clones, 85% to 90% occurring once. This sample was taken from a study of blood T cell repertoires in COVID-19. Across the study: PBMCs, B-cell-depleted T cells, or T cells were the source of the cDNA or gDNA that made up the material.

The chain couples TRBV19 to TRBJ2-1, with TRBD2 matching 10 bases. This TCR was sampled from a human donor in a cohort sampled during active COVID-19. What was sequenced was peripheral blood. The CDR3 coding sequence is TGTGCCAGTAGTCCACTAGCGGGATCCTACAATGAGCAGTTCTTC. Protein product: CASSPLAGSYNEQFF. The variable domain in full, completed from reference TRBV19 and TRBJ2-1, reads DGGITQSPKYLFRKEGQNVTLSCEQNLNHDAMYWYRQDPGQGLRLIYYSQIVNDFQKGDIAEGYSVSREKKESFPLTVTSAQKNPTAFYLCASSPLAGSYNEQFFGPGTRLTVL.